Shown below are 3 T cell receptor beta chains from a single sample sequenced in a study of technical replicates of blood from several donors. The repertoire was sequenced with immunoSEQ multiplex PCR; TCRdb's copy has only in-frame clones and lacks some. The sample consists of some 62,000 clones, about 87% of them appearing once. Sequencing used PBMCs. These receptors were obtained from a human donor in good health. Some clones in this sample may be carry-over from other donors' samples.

V is TRBV19 and J is TRBJ1-5, with 7 positions matching TRBD1. Trimming took 8 bases from V and 2 from J; bases not matched to a gene: 3. The CDR3 has 13 residues. Per germline, CDR1 LNHDA and CDR2 SQIVND (reference sequence). The CDR3 reads CASAGTGNQPQHF. CDR3 sequence (DNA): TGTGCCAGTGCTGGGACAGGCAATCAGCCCCAGCATTTT.

The chain combines TRBV7-9 with TRBJ2-7; TRBD2 might be the D (5 bases). CDR3 length equals 14 residues. Germline loops: CDR1 SEHNR, CDR2 FQNEAQ (reference sequence). The V and J ends lost 4 bases and 2 bases respectively, with 12 bases between them. The CDR3 loop is CASSSEGGPYEQYF. DNA of the CDR3: TGTGCCAGCAGCTCAGAGGGCGGTCCCTACGAGCAGTACTTC.

V gene TRBV9 combines with J gene TRBJ1-3; D uncertain. Trimming cost V 3 bases and J 4 bases, with 5 bases left between them. Germline loops: CDR1 SGDLS, CDR2 YYNGEE. This CDR3 region has 12 residues. CDR3 nucleotides: TGTGCCAGCAGCGCCCAAGGAAACACCATATATTTT. Protein: CASSAQGNTIYF.